A single sample gave rise to the 4 T cell receptor beta chains below, sequenced in a study of long-term antiretroviral therapy in people with HIV. Samples were assayed with immunoSEQ v3.0 at survey level. Sequencing used immunoSEQ multiplex PCR; TCRdb keeps in-frame clones, though not all of them. This table has about 32,000 clones, around 94% appearing once. The starting material was unsorted PBMCs, obtained 4.1 years after starting antiretroviral therapy. The receptors come from a woman in her fifties or sixties with HIV.

V usage is TRBV27 and J usage is TRBJ1-1, with D maybe TRBD1 (6 bases). CDR1 and CDR2 (germline): MNHEY, SMNVEV (reference sequence). The V and J ends lost 5 bases and 7 bases respectively, with 20 bases between them. The CDR3 extends over 15 amino acids. The CDR3 region is CASSRPSAGGGEAFF. CDR3 nucleotide sequence: TGTGCCAGCAGTCGCCCCTCGGCAGGAGGGGGTGAAGCTTTCTTT.

The chain carries TRBV5-1 and TRBJ2-7; no clear D gene. Germline assignment: CDR1 SGHRS and CDR2 YFSETQ. The CDR3 loop spans 13 amino acids. V was pared by 0 bases and J by 3 bases, with 7 bases between. The CDR3 sequence is CASSLDVRYEQYF. The CDR3 nucleotides read TGCGCCAGCAGCTTGGACGTCCGCTACGAGCAGTACTTC.

This clone was picked up a small number of times. The chain uses TRBV7-3 and TRBJ2-2; TRBD1 matches 8 bases. The CDR3 runs 16 residues. With V trimmed by 5 bases and J by 5 bases, 10 bases remained unmatched. Germline CDR1 reads SGHTA; CDR2 reads FQGTGA. The CDR3 region has the DNA TGTGCCAGCAGCCCAGGGGCCAGGGGGCGGACCGGGGAGCTGTTTTTT. As protein: CASSPGARGRTGELFF.

The V call is TRBV13, the J call TRBJ1-1; D is unclear. V shed 5 bases and J shed 0 bases, with 10 bases lying between them. CDR1 is PRHDT and CDR2 is FYEKMQ in the germline V gene (reference sequence). CDR3 length: 14 residues. CDR3 protein: CASSPESVNTEAFF. The CDR3 bases are TGTGCCAGCAGCCCCGAATCGGTGAACACTGAAGCTTTCTTT.